This T cell receptor (beta chain) was captured by sequencing in a study of cytotoxic CD8 clonotypes in ibrutinib-treated CLL. About the study: Investigators reported 24 partial and 2 complete responses; after median approximately 74 months, roughly 14 patients remained remitted and approximately twelve progressed.

The germline gives CDR1 SQVTM, CDR2 ANQGSEA. The CDR3 length is 11 residues. Trimming pared 7 bases from V and 4 bases from J, leaving 10 bases between. Sequencing was designed to attain a depth spanning 1 in 200,000 to 1 in 1 million T cells. Produced via immunoSEQ multiplex PCR; TCRdb's table is partial and in-frame only. Of 130,000 to 150,000 clones listed, roughly 83% are singletons. This clone was counted only a few times. As yet, its antigen is unknown. Study-wide results and limits: Stable or contracted on treatment, public clonotypes were also uncommon.

The V and J genes are TRBV29-1 and TRBJ1-2; unclear D gene. The receptor was isolated from a human donor with chronic lymphocytic leukemia. Sequenced material: PBMCs, taken after 12 months of ibrutinib treatment. The CDR3 DNA sequence: TGCAGCGCAATGGGTGCCTATGGCTACACCTTC. It is translated as CSAMGAYGYTF.